The 24 T cell receptor beta chains presented below share a single source sample, sequenced in a study of cytomegalovirus exposure and HLA in healthy donors. The PCR was carried out with 60 Vbeta primers and 13 Jbeta primers. Assay: immunoSEQ multiplex PCR; the TCRdb copy retains only in-frame clones and omits some. The sample holds 60,000 to 80,000 clones, about 72% seen once. The specimen sequenced was PBMCs. The receptors originated from a girl under 18 in good health and CMV-seropositive.

The CDR3 DNA reads TGTGCCAGCAGTGAATGGGAGGGTAGCGGGGGAAACAATGAGCAGTTCTTC. Translation: CASSEWEGSGGNNEQFF. V gene TRBV25-1 combines with J gene TRBJ2-1, with 9 bases that match TRBD2. V gave up 1 base and J gave up 5 bases; unmatched junction bases: 9. Per the germline V gene, CDR1 is MGHDK and CDR2 is SYGVNS. The CDR3 is made up of 17 amino acids.

This clone was observed once. This chain links TRBV7-9 with TRBJ1-2; D remains ambiguous. The CDR3 length is 9 residues. The germline V gene encodes CDR1 SEHNR and CDR2 FQNEAQ (reference sequence). The CDR3 DNA is TGTTCCGGGAGTCGAGGCTACACCTTC. Residues: CSGSRGYTF.

Only one count was recorded for this clone. V gene TRBV18 combines with J gene TRBJ2-7; 7 positions agree with TRBD1. From germline, CDR1 is KGHSH and CDR2 LQKENI. The CDR3 contains 13 residues. With V trimmed by 3 bases and J by 13 bases, 12 bases remained unmatched. This chain's CDR3 is CASSPERTGRLYF. CDR3 DNA sequence: TGTGCCAGCTCACCCGAAAGGACAGGCCGGCTCTACTTC.

The chain is built from TRBV7-9 and TRBJ2-5; TRBD1 matches at 9 bases. J lost 13 bases, V lost 3 bases, and 12 bases had no gene match. This CDR3 is built from 14 residues. Germline assignment: CDR1 SEHNR and CDR2 FQNEAQ (reference sequence). The CDR3 sequence: CASSFTGTGSFVYF. The CDR3 coding sequence is TGTGCCAGCAGCTTTACCGGGACAGGGAGTTTTGTGTACTTC.

This clone has a single count. This sequence joins TRBV28 and TRBJ1-1; possibly TRBD1 for D (5 bases). Germline V gene lookup returns CDR1 MDHEN and CDR2 SYDVKM. Trimming took off 4 bases at V and 2 bases at J, with 11 bases between the two ends. This CDR3 is built from 14 residues. CDR3 region: CASSWGEGNTEAFF. CDR3 sequence (DNA): TGTGCCAGCAGTTGGGGGGAGGGTAACACTGAAGCTTTCTTT.

J is TRBJ2-3 and V is TRBV7-9, with D perhaps TRBD2 (6 bases). V was trimmed by 3 bases and J by 4 bases, leaving 14 bases between them. The germline CDR1 and CDR2 sequences are SEHNR and FQNEAQ (reference sequence). The CDR3 contains 15 residues. CDR3 DNA: TGTGCCAGCAGCTTTTTACCGGGAGCTGCAGATACGCAGTATTTT. This encodes CASSFLPGAADTQYF.

The chain has TRBV29-1 and TRBJ2-4; D possibly corresponds to TRBD1 (6 bases). V lost 6 bases to trimming and J lost 8 bases, with 17 bases between them. Germline CDR1 is SQVTM and CDR2 is ANQGSEA. The CDR3 sequence is 13 residues long. CDR3 in amino acids: CSVGHLGRDIQYF. The CDR3 coding sequence is TGCAGCGTGGGACACCTTGGTAGGGACATTCAGTACTTC.

The chain combines TRBV7-9 with TRBJ1-2; no reliable D call. The CDR3 is made up of 14 amino acids. In germline, CDR1 is SEHNR, CDR2 FQNEAQ (reference sequence). The V end lost 5 bases, the J end lost 5 bases, and 15 bases lay between the germline ends. Here the CDR3 reads CASSHEDLGYGYTF. CDR3 in DNA: TGTGCCAGCAGCCACGAGGATCTTGGGTATGGCTACACCTTC.

This clone was seen a single time. Here the CDR3 DNA reads TGTGCCAGCAGTTTATGGGACAGGGGCACAGATACGCAGTATTTT. Amino acids: CASSLWDRGTDTQYF. The chain carries TRBV28 and TRBJ2-3; 8 nucleotides agree with TRBD1. Germline-derived CDR1 and CDR2 are MDHEN and SYDVKM. This CDR3 region has 15 residues. J gave up 1 base and V 0 bases, and 0 bases lay outside the gene matches.

This chain joins TRBV6-5 and TRBJ1-2; a weak D match, TRBD1 (5 bases). In germline, CDR1 is MNHEY, CDR2 SVGAGI. Trimming removed 1 base at V and 8 bases at J, with 14 bases between. The CDR3 is made up of 14 amino acids. The CDR3 loop reads CASSYYDNGGGYTF. The DNA of the CDR3 is TGTGCCAGCAGTTACTACGACAACGGGGGGGGCTACACCTTC.

The J gene is TRBJ1-2, the V gene TRBV19; weak D call: TRBD1 (6 bases). The CDR3 is 13 amino acids. Trimming stripped 11 bases from V and 2 bases from J, with 15 bases between. Germline V gene lookup returns CDR1 LNHDA and CDR2 SQIVND (reference sequence). Here the CDR3 reads CAGSPGANYGYTF. CDR3 coding DNA: TGTGCCGGCAGCCCAGGGGCGAACTATGGCTACACCTTC.

The J gene is TRBJ2-7, the V gene TRBV28; D not certain. The CDR3 is 15 residues long. Trimming stripped 4 bases from V and 1 base from J, with 14 bases between. The germline V gene has CDR1 MDHEN and CDR2 SYDVKM. This CDR3 reads CASSWKQLLSYEQYF. CDR3 nucleotide sequence: TGTGCCAGCAGTTGGAAACAGCTCCTTTCCTACGAGCAGTACTTC.

This sequence joins TRBV7-9 and TRBJ2-1; 8 nucleotides agree with TRBD2. The CDR3 consists of 17 residues. Germline trimming cut 5 bases from V and 6 bases from J; bases unmatched to any gene: 15. Germline loops: CDR1 SEHNR, CDR2 FQNEAQ (reference sequence). For the CDR3, the DNA is TGTGCCAGCAGCCCCGGGCTTAGCGGGACTGTTCGCAATGAGCAGTTCTTC. This codes for CASSPGLSGTVRNEQFF. Filled out from reference TRBV7-9 and TRBJ2-1, the complete variable domain reads DTGVSQNPRHKITKRGQNVTFRCDPISEHNRLYWYRQTLGQGPEFLTYFQNEAQLEKSRLLSDRFSAERPKGSFSTLEIQRTEQGDSAMYLCASSPGLSGTVRNEQFFGPGTRLTVL.

The chain joins TRBV18 to TRBJ1-1; 9 bases agree with TRBD1. V shed 5 bases and J 6 bases; nucleotides not matched to a gene: 7. The CDR3 is 14 amino acids. The germline gives CDR1 KGHSH, CDR2 LQKENI. DNA for the CDR3: TGTGCCAGCTCAAATAACGGACAGGGGTCTGAAGCTTTCTTT. This codes for CASSNNGQGSEAFF. The full variable domain, rest sourced from reference TRBV18 and TRBJ1-1, is NAGVMQNPRHLVRRRGQEARLRCSPMKGHSHVYWYRQLPEEGLKFMVYLQKENIIDESGMPKERFSAEFPKEGPSILRIQQVVRGDSAAYFCASSNNGQGSEAFFGQGTRLTVV.

The genes are TRBV30 and TRBJ2-7; 10 positions match TRBD1. There are 15 residues in the CDR3. V dropped 2 bases and J dropped 2; count of bases not matched to a gene: 6. Per germline, CDR1 GTSNPN and CDR2 SVGIG (reference sequence). The CDR3 coding sequence is TGTGCCTGGAGTTCTACCGGGACAGGGGCCTACGAGCAGTACTTC. This codes for CAWSSTGTGAYEQYF.

The V gene is TRBV4-3, the J gene TRBJ1-3; the D is unclear. The CDR3 has 14 residues. Trimming left V 2 bases short and J 3 bases short, with 8 bases between. The germline CDR1 and CDR2 sequences are LGHNA and YSLEER. The CDR3 spells CASSQNNFGNTIYF. DNA for the CDR3: TGCGCCAGCAGCCAAAACAATTTTGGAAACACCATATATTTT.

The rearrangement joins TRBV7-2 to TRBJ2-7; 8 bases align to TRBD1. V lost 0 bases to trimming and J lost 2 bases; unmatched junction nucleotides: 18. Germline CDR1 SGHTA, CDR2 FQGNSA. The CDR3 has 20 amino acids. CDR3 DNA sequence: TGTGCCAGCAGCTTAGCGCCCAGGTCCACAGGGGGTAGAAGAACCTACGAGCAGTACTTC. Amino acids: CASSLAPRSTGGRRTYEQYF.

The chain links TRBV30 to TRBJ1-1, with 7 bases fitting TRBD1. This CDR3 spans 14 amino acids. CDR1 and CDR2 from the germline V gene are GTSNPN and SVGIG (reference sequence). The V and J ends lost 2 bases and 5 bases, in that order; junction bases with no gene match: 8. For the CDR3, the DNA is TGTGCCTGGAGTTCCGGCAGGGGGTTGACTGAAGCTTTCTTT. It is translated as CAWSSGRGLTEAFF.

The gene calls are TRBV10-3 and TRBJ1-1, with 9 bases lining up with TRBD1. The CDR3 extends over 17 amino acids. CDR1 is ENHRY, CDR2 SYGVKD, per germline. V lost 6 bases and J lost 1; bases outside the gene matches: 12. CDR3 loop: CAIRPWGTGQGNTEAFF. The CDR3 nucleotides read TGTGCCATCAGACCCTGGGGGACAGGGCAAGGGAACACTGAAGCTTTCTTT.

The chain employs TRBV29-1 and TRBJ2-2, with 10 bases matching TRBD1. Germline V CDR1 and CDR2: SQVTM, ANQGSEA. Unmatched junction bases numbered 7, after V lost 6 bases and J lost 3 bases. The CDR3 loop spans 15 amino acids. CDR3 nucleotides: TGCAGCGTCCGACAGGGGGCGGGAGACACCGGGGAGCTGTTTTTT. It yields the protein CSVRQGAGDTGELFF.

The V call is TRBV4-1, the J call TRBJ2-5; 8 positions agree with TRBD2. V trimming: 0 bases; J trimming: 4 bases; junction bases outside the gene matches: 13. Germline CDR1 MGHRA, CDR2 YSYEKL. The CDR3 totals 18 residues. The CDR3 DNA sequence: TGCGCCAGCAGCCAAGAGTTTTCCCCGGGGAGCGGGAGAGAGACCCAGTACTTC. This encodes CASSQEFSPGSGRETQYF.

V usage is TRBV5-8 and J usage is TRBJ2-2; 7 nucleotides line up with TRBD1. Per germline, CDR1 SGHTS and CDR2 YDEGEE. This CDR3 contains 17 residues. The V segment lost 2 bases and the J segment 5 bases; nucleotides outside the gene matches: 12. The chain's CDR3 is CASSLDRELWGTGELFF. CDR3 in DNA: TGTGCCAGCAGCTTAGACAGGGAACTATGGGGGACCGGGGAGCTGTTTTTT.

The rearrangement uses TRBV6-1 and TRBJ2-7; 8 positions agree with TRBD1. CDR1 is MNHNS and CDR2 is SASEGT in the germline V gene. The junction had 12 bases not matched to a gene; V was cut back by 2 bases and J by 6 bases. This CDR3 spans 16 amino acids. The CDR3 DNA follows: TGTGCCAGCAGTGAATGGTGGGCAGGGGGCGCGTCCGAGCAGTACTTC. This gives the protein CASSEWWAGGASEQYF.

The chain recombines TRBV4-1 with TRBJ2-1, with 9 bases that match TRBD2. Germline V lookup: CDR1 MGHRA, CDR2 YSYEKL. Trimming removed 3 bases from V and 3 bases from J; junction bases left unmatched: 9. This CDR3 is 17 amino acids long. CDR3: CASSHWASGNNYNEQFF. CDR3 DNA: TGCGCCAGCAGCCACTGGGCTAGCGGGAACAACTACAATGAGCAGTTCTTC.